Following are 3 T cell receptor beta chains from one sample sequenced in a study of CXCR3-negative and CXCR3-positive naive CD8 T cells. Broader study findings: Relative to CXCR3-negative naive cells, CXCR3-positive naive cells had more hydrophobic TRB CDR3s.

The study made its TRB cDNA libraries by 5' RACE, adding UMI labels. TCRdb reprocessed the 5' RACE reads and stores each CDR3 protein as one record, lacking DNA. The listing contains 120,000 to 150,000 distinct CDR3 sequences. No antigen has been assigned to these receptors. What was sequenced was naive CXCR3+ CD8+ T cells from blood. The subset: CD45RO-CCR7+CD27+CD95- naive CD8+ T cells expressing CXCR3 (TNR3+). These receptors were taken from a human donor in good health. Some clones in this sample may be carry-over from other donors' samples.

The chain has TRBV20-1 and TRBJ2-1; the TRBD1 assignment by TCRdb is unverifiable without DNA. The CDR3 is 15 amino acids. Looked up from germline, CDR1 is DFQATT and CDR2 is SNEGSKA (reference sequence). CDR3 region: CSAREKGTLSNEQFF.

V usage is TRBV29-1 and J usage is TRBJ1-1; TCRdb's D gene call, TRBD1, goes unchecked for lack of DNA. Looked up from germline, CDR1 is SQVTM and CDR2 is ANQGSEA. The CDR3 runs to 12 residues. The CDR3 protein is CSVEGRGSRAFF.

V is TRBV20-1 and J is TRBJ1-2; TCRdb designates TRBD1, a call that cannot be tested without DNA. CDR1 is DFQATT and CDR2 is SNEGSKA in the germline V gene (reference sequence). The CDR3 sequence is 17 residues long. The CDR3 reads CSAGPGTGDLPRYGYTF.